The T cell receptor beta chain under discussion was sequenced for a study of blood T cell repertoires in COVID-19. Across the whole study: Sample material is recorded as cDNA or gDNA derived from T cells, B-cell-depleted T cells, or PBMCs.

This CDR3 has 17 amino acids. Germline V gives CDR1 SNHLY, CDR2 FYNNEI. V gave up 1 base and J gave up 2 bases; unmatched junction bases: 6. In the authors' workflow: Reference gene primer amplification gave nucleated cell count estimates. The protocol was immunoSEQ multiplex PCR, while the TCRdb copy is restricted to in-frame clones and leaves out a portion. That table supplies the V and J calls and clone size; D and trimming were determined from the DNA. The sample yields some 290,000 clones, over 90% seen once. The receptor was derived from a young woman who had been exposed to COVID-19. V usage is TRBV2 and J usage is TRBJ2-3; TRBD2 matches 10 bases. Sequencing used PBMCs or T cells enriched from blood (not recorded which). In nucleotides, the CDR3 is TGTGCCAGCAGTGAAGGGGAGCGGGGGGGAATCACAGATACGCAGTATTTT. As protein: CASSEGERGGITDTQYF.